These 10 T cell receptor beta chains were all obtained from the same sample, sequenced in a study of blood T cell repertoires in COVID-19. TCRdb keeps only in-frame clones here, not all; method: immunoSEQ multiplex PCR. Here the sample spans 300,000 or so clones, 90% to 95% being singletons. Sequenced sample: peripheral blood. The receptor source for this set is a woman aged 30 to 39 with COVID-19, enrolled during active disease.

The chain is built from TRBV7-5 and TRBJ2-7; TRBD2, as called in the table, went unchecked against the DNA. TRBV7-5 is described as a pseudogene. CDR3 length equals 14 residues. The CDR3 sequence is CVRKAGGGNYEQYF. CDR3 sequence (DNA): TGTGTCAGAAAGGCGGGCGGGGGGAACTACGAGCAGTACTTC.

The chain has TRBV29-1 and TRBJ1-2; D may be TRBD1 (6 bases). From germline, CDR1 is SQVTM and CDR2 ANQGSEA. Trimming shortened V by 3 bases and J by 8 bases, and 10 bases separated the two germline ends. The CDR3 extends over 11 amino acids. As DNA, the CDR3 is TGCAGCGTTGATCGGGGACAAGGCTACACCTTC. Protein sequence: CSVDRGQGYTF.

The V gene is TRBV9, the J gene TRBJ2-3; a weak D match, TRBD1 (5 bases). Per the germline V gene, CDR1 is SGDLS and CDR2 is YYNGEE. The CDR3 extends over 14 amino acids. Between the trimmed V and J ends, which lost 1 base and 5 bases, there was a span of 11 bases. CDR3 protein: CASSVQGVKDTQYF. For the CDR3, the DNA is TGTGCCAGCAGCGTACAGGGTGTTAAAGATACGCAGTATTTT.

The CDR3 coding sequence is TGTGCCAGCAGCTTGGACACGTATGGCTACACCTTC. Protein sequence: CASSLDTYGYTF. J is TRBJ1-2 and V is TRBV7-2; tentatively, D is TRBD1 (5 bases). CDR1 SGHTA and CDR2 FQGNSA come from the germline V gene. The CDR3 is 12 residues long. Trimming removed 3 bases at V and 5 bases at J, with 7 bases between.

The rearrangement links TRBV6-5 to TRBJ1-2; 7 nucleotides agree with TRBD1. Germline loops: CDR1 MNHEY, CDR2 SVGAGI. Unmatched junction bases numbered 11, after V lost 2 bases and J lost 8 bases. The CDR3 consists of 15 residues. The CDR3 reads CASSYVQGNAGGYTF. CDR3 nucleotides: TGTGCCAGCAGTTACGTACAGGGGAATGCGGGCGGCTACACCTTC.

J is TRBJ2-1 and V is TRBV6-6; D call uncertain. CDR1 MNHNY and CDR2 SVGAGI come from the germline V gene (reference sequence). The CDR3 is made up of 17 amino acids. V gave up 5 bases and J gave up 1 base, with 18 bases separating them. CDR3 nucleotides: TGTGCCAGCAGTCTAGTCCCTGGTGGTGAATCCTACAATGAGCAGTTCTTC. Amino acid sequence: CASSLVPGGESYNEQFF.

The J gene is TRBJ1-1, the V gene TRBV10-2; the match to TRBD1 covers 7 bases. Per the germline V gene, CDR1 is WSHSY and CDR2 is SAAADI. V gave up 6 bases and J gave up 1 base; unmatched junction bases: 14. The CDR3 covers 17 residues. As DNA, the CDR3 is TGCGCCAGCAGAGACGGGACAGCCTATACCCGGAACACTGAAGCTTTCTTT. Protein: CASRDGTAYTRNTEAFF.

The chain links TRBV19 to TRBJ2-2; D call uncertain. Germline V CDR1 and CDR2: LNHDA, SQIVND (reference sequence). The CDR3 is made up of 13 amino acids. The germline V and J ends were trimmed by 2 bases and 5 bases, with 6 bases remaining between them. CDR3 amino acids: CASSIRLTGELFF. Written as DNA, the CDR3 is TGTGCCAGTAGTATAAGACTGACCGGGGAGCTGTTTTTT.

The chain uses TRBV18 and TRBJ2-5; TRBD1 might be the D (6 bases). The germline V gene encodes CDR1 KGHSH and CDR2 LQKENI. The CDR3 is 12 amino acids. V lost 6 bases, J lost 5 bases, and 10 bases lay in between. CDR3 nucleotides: TGTGCCAGCTCGCGGACAGATGAGACCCAGTACTTC. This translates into CASSRTDETQYF.

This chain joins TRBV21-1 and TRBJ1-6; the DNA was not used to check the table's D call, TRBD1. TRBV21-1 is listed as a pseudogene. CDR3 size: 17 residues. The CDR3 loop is CASSNGRRARDNSPLHF. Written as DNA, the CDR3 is TGTGCCAGCAGCAATGGTAGGCGAGCCAGGGATAATTCACCCCTCCACTTT.